These 9 T cell receptor beta chains were all obtained from the same sample, sequenced in a study of neoadjuvant anti-PD-1 for oral cavity cancer (dated by TCRdb to 2020 to 2022). Libraries were prepared through the immunoSEQ multiplex PCR assay. TCRdb took over this immuneACCESS table, retaining in-frame rearrangements with V and J assigned. Such tables are incomplete; in checked studies, under half of the missing clones stem from an unresolved V gene, and the remainder is unexplained. The sample table lists over 10,000 clones, about 65% of them with a count of one. Together, the top ten hold 2% of the sample. The time point label here, explained by the study, means: before neoadjuvant nivolumab. The source material was PBMCs, sampled before nivolumab (anti-PD-1) treatment. Source of these receptors: a person between 40 and 79 years old with oral cavity squamous cell carcinoma.

The CDR3 DNA reads as TGCAGTGCTAGCCGAGAATACGAGCAGTACTTC. This translates into CSASREYEQYF. The rearrangement uses TRBV20-1 and TRBJ2-7; no clear D gene. This CDR3 region has 11 residues. The germline gives CDR1 DFQATT, CDR2 SNEGSKA (reference sequence). V dropped 3 bases and J dropped 4 bases, with 7 bases sitting between them.

The rearrangement links TRBV6-5 to TRBJ2-1, with 11 bases aligning to TRBD2. The germline V gene has CDR1 MNHEY and CDR2 SVGAGI. V shed 5 bases and J 2 bases; nucleotides not matched to a gene: 2. The CDR3 contains 15 residues. The chain's CDR3 is CASSPLAGAYNEQFF. In nucleotides, the CDR3 is TGTGCCAGCAGTCCACTAGCGGGAGCCTACAATGAGCAGTTCTTC.

This clone was found a few times. The chain couples TRBV5-1 to TRBJ1-2; no clear D. V shed 5 bases and J shed 2 bases, with 10 bases lying between them. Looked up from germline, CDR1 is SGHRS and CDR2 is YFSETQ. The CDR3 is made up of 13 amino acids. Here the CDR3 reads CASSPTRNYGYTF. In DNA form, the CDR3 reads TGCGCCAGCAGTCCTACCAGAAACTATGGCTACACCTTC.

The V and J genes are TRBV5-3 and TRBJ1-1, with D hard to call. TRBV5-3 is labeled an ORF, and its function is uncertain. The CDR3 contains 16 residues. The V end lost 0 bases, the J end lost 1 base, and 13 bases lay between the germline ends. CDR3 residues: CARSLGGRSENTEAFF. The CDR3 nucleotides read TGTGCCAGAAGCTTGGGCGGTAGATCCGAGAACACTGAAGCTTTCTTT.

The chain employs TRBV6-1 and TRBJ2-7; D is unresolved. Germline CDR1 and CDR2: MNHNS and SASEGT. The CDR3 runs 12 residues. Trimming removed 6 bases from V and 3 bases from J, with 9 bases in between. The DNA for the CDR3 is TGTGCCAGCAGCCCGACTTACTACGAGCAGTACTTC. Its translation: CASSPTYYEQYF.

This clone was recorded a few times. The gene calls are TRBV15 and TRBJ1-5; no clear D gene. With 6 bases removed from V and 3 bases from J, the gap between germline ends came to 12 bases. The CDR3 contains 14 residues. Germline assignment: CDR1 LNHNV and CDR2 YYDKDF (reference sequence). The CDR3 coding sequence is TGTGCCACCAGTACCGGGTGGGTCAATCAGCCCCAGCATTTT. Its protein is CATSTGWVNQPQHF. The entire variable domain, with the rest obtained from reference TRBV15 and TRBJ1-5, is as follows: DAMVIQNPRYQVTQFGKPVTLSCSQTLNHNVMYWYQQKSSQAPKLLFHYYDKDFNNEADTPDNFQSRRPNTSFCFLDIRSPGLGDTAMYLCATSTGWVNQPQHFGDGTRLSIL.

The rearrangement uses TRBV4-1 and TRBJ1-4; perhaps TRBD1 as D (5 bases). Germline CDR1 MGHRA, CDR2 YSYEKL. With 4 bases removed from V and 6 bases from J, the gap between germline ends came to 21 bases. The CDR3 extends over 17 amino acids. CDR3 amino acids: CASSRMPQGKEHEKLFF. CDR3 sequence (DNA): TGCGCCAGCAGCCGCATGCCTCAGGGAAAGGAACATGAAAAACTGTTTTTT.

This sequence joins TRBV5-5 and TRBJ1-2; 7 bases align to TRBD1. V was clipped by 2 bases and J by 4 bases; unmatched bases: 5. CDR3 length: 14 amino acids. Germline V CDR1 and CDR2: SGHKS, YYEKEE (reference sequence). The CDR3 DNA sequence: TGTGCCAGCAGCTTAGGCAGGGGGGCCTATGGCTACACCTTC. Protein product: CASSLGRGAYGYTF.

This clone has only a few counts. The J gene is TRBJ1-6, the V gene TRBV27; 7 bases align to TRBD1. The germline CDR1 and CDR2 sequences are MNHEY and SMNVEV (reference sequence). This CDR3 has 16 amino acids. The trim removed 2 bases at V and 7 bases at J, leaving 8 bases unmatched. The CDR3 sequence: CASSLDIDRVNSPLHF. CDR3 bases: TGTGCCAGCAGTTTAGATATAGACAGGGTGAATTCACCCCTCCACTTT.